The source of this T cell receptor beta chain is a study of blood T cell repertoires in COVID-19. Measured with immunoSEQ multiplex PCR; TCRdb has only the in-frame clones, and not every one. Altogether under 200,000 clones are present, 84% being singletons, with the ten largest covering roughly 2.7%. Germline V gene lookup returns CDR1 MNHEY and CDR2 SVGEGT. This CDR3 is built from 13 residues. Trimming cost V 2 bases and J 4 bases, with 8 bases left between them. The gene calls are TRBV6-2 or TRBV6-3 and TRBJ1-1; no firm D call. The sample was peripheral blood. This receptor was obtained from a woman aged 80 or over with COVID-19, enrolled during active disease. The CDR3 here is CASSYGRGTEAFF. The CDR3 DNA is TGTGCCAGCAGTTACGGCCGAGGCACTGAAGCTTTCTTT.